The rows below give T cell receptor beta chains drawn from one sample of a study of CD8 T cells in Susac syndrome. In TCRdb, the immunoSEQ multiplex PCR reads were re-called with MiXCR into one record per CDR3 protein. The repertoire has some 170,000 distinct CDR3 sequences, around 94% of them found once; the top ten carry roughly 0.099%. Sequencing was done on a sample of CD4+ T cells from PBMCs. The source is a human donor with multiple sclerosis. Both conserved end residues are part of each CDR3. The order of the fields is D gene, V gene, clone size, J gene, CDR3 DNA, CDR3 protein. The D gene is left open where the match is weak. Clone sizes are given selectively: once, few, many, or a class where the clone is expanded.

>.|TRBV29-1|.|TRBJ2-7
TGCAGCGTTCGTAAAAGCGACGAGCAGTACTTC
CSVRKSDEQYF
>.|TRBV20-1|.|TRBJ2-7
TGCAGTGCTAGTAGAGCCCAGTACTACGAGCAGTACTTC
CSASRAQYYEQYF
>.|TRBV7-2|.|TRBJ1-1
TGTGCCAGCAGTAACAGGCTTAACACTGAAGCTTTCTTT
CASSNRLNTEAFF
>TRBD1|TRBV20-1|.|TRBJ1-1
TGCAGTGCTAGTCAGGGGGCGTGGACTGAAGCTTTCTTT
CSASQGAWTEAFF
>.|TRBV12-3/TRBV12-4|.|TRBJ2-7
TGTGCCAGCAGCCCCTCCGGGCTCCCGAAGCAGTACTTC
CASSPSGLPKQYF
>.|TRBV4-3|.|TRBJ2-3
TGCGCCAGCAGCCCATCAAGAGGGGATACGCAGTATTTT
CASSPSRGDTQYF
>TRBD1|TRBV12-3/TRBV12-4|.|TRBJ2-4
TGTGCCAGCAGTCCATGGACAGGGGAAAACATTCAGTACTTC
CASSPWTGENIQYF
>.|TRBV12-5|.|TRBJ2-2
TGTGCTAGTGGTTTGGTACCTTTTCCCGGGGAGCTGTTTTTT
CASGLVPFPGELFF
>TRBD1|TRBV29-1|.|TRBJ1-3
TGCAGCGCTACCGACAGGGTGTATAGAAACACCATATATTTT
CSATDRVYRNTIYF
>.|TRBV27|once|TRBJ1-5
TGTGCCAGCAGTTTGGGGGCCTATAGCAATCAGCCCCAGCATTTT
CASSLGAYSNQPQHF